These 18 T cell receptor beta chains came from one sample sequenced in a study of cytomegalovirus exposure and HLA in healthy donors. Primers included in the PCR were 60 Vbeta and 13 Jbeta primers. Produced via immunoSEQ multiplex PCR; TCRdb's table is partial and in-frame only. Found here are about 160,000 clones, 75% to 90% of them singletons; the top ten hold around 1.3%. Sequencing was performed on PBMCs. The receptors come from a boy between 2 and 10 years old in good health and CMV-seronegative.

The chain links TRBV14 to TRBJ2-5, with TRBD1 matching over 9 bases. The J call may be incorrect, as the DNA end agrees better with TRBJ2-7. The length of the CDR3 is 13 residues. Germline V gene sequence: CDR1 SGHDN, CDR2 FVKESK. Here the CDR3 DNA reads TGTGCCAGCAGCCGACAGGGGGTAGACGAGCAGTACTTC. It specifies CASSRQGVDEQYF.

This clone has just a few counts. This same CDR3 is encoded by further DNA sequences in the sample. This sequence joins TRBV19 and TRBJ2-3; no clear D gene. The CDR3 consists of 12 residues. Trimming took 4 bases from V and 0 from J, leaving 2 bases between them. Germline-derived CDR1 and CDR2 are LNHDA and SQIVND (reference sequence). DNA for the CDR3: TGTGCCAGTAGTACTAGCACAGATACGCAGTATTTT. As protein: CASSTSTDTQYF.

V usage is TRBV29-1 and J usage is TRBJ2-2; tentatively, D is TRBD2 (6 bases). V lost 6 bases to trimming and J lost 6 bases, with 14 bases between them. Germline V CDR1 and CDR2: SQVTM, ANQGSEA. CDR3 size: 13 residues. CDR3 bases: TGCAGCGTGGGAGGAACCTTTCCCGGGGAGCTGTTTTTT. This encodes CSVGGTFPGELFF.

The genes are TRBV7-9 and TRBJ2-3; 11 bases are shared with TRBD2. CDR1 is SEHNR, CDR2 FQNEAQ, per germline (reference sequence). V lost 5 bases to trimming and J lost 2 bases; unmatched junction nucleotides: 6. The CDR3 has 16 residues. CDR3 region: CASSPPTSGATDTQYF. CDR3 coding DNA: TGTGCCAGCAGCCCCCCGACTAGCGGGGCCACAGATACGCAGTATTTT.

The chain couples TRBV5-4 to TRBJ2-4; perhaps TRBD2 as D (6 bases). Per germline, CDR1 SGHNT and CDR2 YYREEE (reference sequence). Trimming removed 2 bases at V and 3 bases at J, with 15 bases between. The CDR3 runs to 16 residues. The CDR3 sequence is CASSFGGRCVKNIQYF. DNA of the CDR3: TGTGCCAGCAGCTTCGGAGGGAGGTGCGTCAAAAACATTCAGTACTTC.

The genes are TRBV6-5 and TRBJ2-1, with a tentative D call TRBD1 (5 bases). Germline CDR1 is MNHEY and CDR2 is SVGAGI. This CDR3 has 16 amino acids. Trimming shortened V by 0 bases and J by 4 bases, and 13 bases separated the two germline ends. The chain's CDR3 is CASSYSPRQSYNEQFF. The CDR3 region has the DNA TGTGCCAGCAGTTACTCCCCTCGACAGTCATACAATGAGCAGTTCTTC.

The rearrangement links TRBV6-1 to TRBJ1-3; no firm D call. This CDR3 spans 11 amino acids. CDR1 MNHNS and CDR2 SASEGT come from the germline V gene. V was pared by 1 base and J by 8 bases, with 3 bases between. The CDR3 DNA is TGTGCCAGCAGTGAAGTAGACACCATATATTTT. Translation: CASSEVDTIYF.

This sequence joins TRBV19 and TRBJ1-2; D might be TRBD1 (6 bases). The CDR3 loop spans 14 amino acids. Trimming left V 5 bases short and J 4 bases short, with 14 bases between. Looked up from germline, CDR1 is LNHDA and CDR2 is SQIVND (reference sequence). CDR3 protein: CASSGQGIAYGYTF. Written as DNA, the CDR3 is TGTGCCAGTAGTGGGCAGGGGATCGCCTATGGCTACACCTTC.

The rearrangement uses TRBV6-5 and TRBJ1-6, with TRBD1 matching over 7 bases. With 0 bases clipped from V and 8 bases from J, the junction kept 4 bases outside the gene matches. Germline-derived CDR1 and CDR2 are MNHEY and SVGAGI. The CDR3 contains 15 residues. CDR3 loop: CASSYSAGGDSPLHF. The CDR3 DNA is TGTGCCAGCAGTTACTCGGCAGGGGGAGATTCACCCCTCCACTTT.

The CDR3 loop is CASSGTGGTSPLHF. CDR3 coding DNA: TGTGCCAGCAGTGGGACAGGGGGGACTTCACCCCTCCACTTT. The chain joins TRBV6-6 to TRBJ1-6; 11 bases map to TRBD1. This CDR3 comprises 14 residues. CDR1 MNHNY and CDR2 SVGAGI come from the germline V gene (reference sequence). Trimming at V came to 5 bases and at J to 9 bases, leaving 3 bases not matched to a gene.

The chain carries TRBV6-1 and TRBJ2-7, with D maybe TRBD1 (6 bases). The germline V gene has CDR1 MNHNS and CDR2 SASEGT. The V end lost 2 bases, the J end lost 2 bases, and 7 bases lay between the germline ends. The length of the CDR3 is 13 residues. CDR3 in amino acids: CASSENRAYEQYF. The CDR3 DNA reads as TGTGCCAGCAGTGAAAACAGGGCCTACGAGCAGTACTTC.

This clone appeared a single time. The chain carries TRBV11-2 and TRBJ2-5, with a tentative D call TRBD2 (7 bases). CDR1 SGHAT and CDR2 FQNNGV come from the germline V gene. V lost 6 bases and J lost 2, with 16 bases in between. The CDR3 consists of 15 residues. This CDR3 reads CASRGRGGDQETQYF. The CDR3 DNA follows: TGTGCCAGCAGGGGGAGGGGGGGTGATCAAGAGACCCAGTACTTC.

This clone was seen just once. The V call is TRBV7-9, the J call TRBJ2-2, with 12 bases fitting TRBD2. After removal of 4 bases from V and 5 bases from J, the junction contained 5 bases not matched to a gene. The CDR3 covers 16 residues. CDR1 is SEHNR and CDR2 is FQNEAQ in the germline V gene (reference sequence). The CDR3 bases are TGTGCCAGCAGCTACCCCGGACTAGCGGGGACCGGGGAGCTGTTTTTT. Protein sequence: CASSYPGLAGTGELFF. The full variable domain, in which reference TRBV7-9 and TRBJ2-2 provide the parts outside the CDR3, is DTGVSQNPRHKITKRGQNVTFRCDPISEHNRLYWYRQTLGQGPEFLTYFQNEAQLEKSRLLSDRFSAERPKGSFSTLEIQRTEQGDSAMYLCASSYPGLAGTGELFFGEGSRLTVL.

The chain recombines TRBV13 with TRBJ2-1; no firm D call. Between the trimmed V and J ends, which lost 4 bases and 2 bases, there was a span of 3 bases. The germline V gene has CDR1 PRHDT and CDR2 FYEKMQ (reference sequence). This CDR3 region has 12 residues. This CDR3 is CASSSAYNEQFF. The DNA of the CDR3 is TGTGCCAGCAGCTCTGCCTACAATGAGCAGTTCTTC.

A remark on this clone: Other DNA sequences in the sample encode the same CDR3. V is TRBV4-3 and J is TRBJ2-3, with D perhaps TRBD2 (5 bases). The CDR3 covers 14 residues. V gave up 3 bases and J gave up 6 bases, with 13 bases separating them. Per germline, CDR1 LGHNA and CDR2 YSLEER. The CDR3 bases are TGCGCCAGCAGCCACGAGCGGAGGTCTGATACGCAGTATTTT. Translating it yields CASSHERRSDTQYF.

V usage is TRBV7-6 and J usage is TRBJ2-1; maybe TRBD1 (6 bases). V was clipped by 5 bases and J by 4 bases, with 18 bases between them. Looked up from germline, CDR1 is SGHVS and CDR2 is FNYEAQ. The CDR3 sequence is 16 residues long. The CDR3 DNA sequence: TGTGCCAGCAGCCAGACTCAGGGGCCGTTGTACAATGAGCAGTTCTTC. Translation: CASSQTQGPLYNEQFF.

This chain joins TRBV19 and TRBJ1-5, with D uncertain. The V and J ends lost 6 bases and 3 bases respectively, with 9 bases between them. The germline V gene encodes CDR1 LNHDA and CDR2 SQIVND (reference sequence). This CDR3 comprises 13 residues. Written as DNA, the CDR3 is TGTGCCAGTAGCCTGACAATCAATCAGCCCCAGCATTTT. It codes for CASSLTINQPQHF.

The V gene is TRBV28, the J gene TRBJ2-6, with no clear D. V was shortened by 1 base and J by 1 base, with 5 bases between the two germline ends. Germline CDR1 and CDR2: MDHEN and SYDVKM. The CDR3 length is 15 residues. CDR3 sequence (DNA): TGTGCCAGCAGTTTATCAGGTTCTGGGGCCAACGTCCTGACTTTC. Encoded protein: CASSLSGSGANVLTF. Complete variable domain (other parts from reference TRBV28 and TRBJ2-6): DVKVTQSSRYLVKRTGEKVFLECVQDMDHENMFWYRQDPGLGLRLIYFSYDVKMKEKGDIPEGYSVSREKKERFSLILESASTNQTSMYLCASSLSGSGANVLTFGAGSRLTVL.